This T cell receptor beta chain was sequenced in a study of T-cell reconstitution after alpha-beta-depleted transplantation in children. This CDR3 has 19 amino acids. The V gene's germline CDR1 is LGHDT and CDR2 YNNKEL (reference sequence). V shed 4 bases and J 5 bases; nucleotides not matched to a gene: 14. The TCRbeta library was prepared with unique molecular identifiers. TCRdb re-called the PCR reads with MiXCR, one entry per CDR3 protein. The data hold approximately 510,000 distinct CDR3 sequences, with roughly 18% observed a single time. This clonotype has only a few counts. The chain recombines TRBV3-1 with TRBJ2-1; TRBD2 agrees at 13 bases. Specimen: PBMCs from the stem cell graft donor, collected from the stem cell graft. The source is a human donor who donated a stem cell graft to a child with acute lymphoblastic leukemia. The CDR3 sequence: CASSPQGLAGDKGDNEQFF. CDR3 nucleotide sequence: TGTGCCAGCAGCCCCCAAGGACTAGCGGGAGATAAGGGAGACAATGAGCAGTTCTTC.